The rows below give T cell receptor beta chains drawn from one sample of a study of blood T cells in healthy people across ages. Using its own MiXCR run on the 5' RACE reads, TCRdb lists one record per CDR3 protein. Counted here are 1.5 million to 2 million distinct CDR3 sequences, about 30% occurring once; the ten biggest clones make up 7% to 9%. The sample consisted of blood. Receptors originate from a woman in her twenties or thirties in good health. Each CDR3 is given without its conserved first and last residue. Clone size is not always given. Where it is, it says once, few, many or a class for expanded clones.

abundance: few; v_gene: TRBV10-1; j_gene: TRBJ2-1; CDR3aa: ASSEFETGYYNEQF
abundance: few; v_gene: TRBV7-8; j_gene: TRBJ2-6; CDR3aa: ASSPTEGSGANVLT
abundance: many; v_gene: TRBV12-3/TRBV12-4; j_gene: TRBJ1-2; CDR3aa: ASSSQTANYGYT
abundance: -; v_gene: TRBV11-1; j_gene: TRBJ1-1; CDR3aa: ASQGRDLNTEAF
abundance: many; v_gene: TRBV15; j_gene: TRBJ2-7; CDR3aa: ATSSQDRGTYEQY
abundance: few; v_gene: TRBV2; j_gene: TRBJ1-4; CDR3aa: ASHRTVDEKLF
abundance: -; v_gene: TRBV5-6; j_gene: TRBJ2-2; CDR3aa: ASGPRPTRVTGELL
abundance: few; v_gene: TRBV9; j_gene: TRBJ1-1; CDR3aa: ASSPVRSVTEAF
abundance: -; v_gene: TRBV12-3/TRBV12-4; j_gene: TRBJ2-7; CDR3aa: ASSPGVVPPYEQY
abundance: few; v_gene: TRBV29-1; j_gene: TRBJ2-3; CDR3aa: SVDPDPTDTQY
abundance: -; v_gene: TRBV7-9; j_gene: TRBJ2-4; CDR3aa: ASSSFPDGGLAKNIQY
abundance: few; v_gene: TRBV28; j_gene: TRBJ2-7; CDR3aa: ASSLKVQGEEVTSYEQY
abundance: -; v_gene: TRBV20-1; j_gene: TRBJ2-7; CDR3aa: SATRTPGGEQY
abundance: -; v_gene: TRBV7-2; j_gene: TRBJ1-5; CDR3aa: ACSLVPQVDQPQH
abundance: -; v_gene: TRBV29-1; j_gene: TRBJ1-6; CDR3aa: SVVDRAGSPLH
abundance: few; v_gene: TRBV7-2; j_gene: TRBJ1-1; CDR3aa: ASSLVGSVSEAF
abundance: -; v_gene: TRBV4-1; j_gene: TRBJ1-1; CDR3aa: ASSQGRSTEAF
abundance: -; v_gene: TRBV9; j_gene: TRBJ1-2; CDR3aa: ASSAGWGTGGTFRYGYT
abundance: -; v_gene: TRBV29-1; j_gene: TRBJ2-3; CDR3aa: SVEDVGDGDTQY
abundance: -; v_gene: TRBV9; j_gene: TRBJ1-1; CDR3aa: ASTEDSTMNTEAF
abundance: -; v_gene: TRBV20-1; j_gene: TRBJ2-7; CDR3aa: GATSGTGGYGQY
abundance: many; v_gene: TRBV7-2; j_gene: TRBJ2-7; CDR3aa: ASSLQTGAYEQY
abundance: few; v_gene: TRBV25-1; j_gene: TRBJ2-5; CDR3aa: ASSKGTGAEQY
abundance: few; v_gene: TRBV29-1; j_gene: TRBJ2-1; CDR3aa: SVDSAGLRYNGQF
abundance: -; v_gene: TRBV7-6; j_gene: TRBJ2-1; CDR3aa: ASRQQASSYNGQF
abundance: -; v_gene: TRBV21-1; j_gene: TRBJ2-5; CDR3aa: ARDLGRGIAIGY
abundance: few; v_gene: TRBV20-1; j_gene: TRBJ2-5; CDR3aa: SAREGSETQY
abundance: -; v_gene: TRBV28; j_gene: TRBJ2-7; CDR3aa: ACSSELPSEQY
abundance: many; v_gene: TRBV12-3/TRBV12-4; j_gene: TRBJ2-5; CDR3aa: ASRPGLAGVETQY
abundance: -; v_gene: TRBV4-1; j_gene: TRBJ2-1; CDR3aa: ASSQAAQGSYPDPYNEQF
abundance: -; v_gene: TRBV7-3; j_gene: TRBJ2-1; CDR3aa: ASSLGPLWGEGYNEQF
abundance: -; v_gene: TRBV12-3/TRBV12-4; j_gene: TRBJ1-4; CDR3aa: VSSFGASRAKLF
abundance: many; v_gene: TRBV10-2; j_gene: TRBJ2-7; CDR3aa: ASRAGGDYEQY
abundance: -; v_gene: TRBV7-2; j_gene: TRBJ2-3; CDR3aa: ASSLDRLTSTDTQY
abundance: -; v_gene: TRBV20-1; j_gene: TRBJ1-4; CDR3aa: SASVPRGSSNEKLF
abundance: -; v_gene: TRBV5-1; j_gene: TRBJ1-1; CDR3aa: ASGDGQGTEAF
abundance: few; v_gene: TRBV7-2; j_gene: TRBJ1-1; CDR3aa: ASSLQTGGLAKAF
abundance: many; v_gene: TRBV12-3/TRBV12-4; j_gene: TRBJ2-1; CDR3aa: ASSFLGQGSYNEQF
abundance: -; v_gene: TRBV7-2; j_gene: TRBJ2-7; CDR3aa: ASSSYRDSSYEQY
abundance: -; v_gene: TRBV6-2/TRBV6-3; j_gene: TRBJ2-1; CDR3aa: ASINGGASYNEQF
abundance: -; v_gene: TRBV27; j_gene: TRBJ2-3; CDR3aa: ASRALAGNTDTQY
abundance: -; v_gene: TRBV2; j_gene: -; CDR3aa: ASSEDVTTYEQY
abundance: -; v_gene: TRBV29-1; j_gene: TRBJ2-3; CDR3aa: SVRRTSGSTDTQY
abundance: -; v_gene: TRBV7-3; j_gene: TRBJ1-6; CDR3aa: ATSRGSNSPLH
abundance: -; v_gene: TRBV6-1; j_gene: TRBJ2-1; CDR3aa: ASAEGLAGAEQF
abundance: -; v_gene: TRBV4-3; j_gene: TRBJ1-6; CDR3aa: ASSQDLPQSSYNSPLH
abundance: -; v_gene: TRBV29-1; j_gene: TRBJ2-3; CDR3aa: SAWTSGRGRTDTQY
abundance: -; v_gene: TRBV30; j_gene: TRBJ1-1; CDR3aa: AWSWDTEAF
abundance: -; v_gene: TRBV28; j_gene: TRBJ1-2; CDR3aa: ASKVLAGGYT
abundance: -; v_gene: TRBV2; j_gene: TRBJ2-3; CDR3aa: ASSAEARVTQY
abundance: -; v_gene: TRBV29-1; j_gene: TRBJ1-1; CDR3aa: SVMGRLNREAF
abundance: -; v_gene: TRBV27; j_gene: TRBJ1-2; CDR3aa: ASRPGGSNYGYT
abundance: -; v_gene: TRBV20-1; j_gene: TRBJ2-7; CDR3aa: STRDSYEQY
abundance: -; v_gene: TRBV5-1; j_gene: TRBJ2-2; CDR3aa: ASSRTDRAGELF
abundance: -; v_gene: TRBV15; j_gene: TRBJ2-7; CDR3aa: ATSRPDRGYHEQY
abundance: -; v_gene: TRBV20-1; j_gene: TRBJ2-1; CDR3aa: SAPLGGGRRNEQF
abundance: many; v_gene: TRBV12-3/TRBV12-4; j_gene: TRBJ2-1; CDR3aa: ASSSNSDSYNEQF